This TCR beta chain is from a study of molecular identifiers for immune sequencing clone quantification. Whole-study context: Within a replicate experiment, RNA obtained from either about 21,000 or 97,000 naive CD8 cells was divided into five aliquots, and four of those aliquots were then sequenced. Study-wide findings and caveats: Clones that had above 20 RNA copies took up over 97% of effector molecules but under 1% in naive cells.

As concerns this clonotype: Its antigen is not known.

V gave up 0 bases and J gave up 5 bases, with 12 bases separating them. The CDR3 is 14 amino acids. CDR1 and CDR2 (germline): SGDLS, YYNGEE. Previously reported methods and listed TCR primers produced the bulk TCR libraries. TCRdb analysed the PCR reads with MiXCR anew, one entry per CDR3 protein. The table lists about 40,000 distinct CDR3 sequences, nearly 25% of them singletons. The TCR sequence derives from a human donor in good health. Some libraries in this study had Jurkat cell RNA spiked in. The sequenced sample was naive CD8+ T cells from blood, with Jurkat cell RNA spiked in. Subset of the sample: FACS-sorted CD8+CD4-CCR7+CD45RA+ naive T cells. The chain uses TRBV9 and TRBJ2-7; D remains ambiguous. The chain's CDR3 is CASSVEAMSHEQYF. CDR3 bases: TGTGCCAGCAGCGTAGAGGCTATGAGCCACGAGCAGTACTTC. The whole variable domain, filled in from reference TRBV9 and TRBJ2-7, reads DSGVTQTPKHLITATGQRVTLRCSPRSGDLSVYWYQQSLDQGLQFLIQYYNGEERAKGNILERFSAQQFPDLHSELNLSSLELGDSALYFCASSVEAMSHEQYFGPGTRLTVT.